This TCR beta chain originates from a study of cytomegalovirus exposure and HLA in healthy donors. PCR was performed using 60 Vbeta and 13 Jbeta primers. The repertoire was sequenced with immunoSEQ multiplex PCR; TCRdb's copy has only in-frame clones and lacks some. The sample records some 190,000 clones, about 85% being singletons. Germline CDR1 is KGHSH and CDR2 is LQKENI. The CDR3 totals 15 residues. Unmatched junction bases numbered 2, after V lost 2 bases and J lost 1 base. Broader study findings: Researchers reported from a later analysis that most CMV-associated TCR beta chains appeared HLA-restricted.

As for this clone: The antigen is not known. Other nucleotide sequences in the sample specify the same CDR3.

Material: PBMCs. The source of this sequence is a boy younger than 10 in good health and CMV-seronegative. The chain recombines TRBV18 with TRBJ1-1, with 9 bases aligning to TRBD1. The CDR3 sequence: CASSPKGQGNTEAFF. The CDR3 nucleotides read TGTGCCAGCTCACCAAAGGGACAGGGGAACACTGAAGCTTTCTTT.